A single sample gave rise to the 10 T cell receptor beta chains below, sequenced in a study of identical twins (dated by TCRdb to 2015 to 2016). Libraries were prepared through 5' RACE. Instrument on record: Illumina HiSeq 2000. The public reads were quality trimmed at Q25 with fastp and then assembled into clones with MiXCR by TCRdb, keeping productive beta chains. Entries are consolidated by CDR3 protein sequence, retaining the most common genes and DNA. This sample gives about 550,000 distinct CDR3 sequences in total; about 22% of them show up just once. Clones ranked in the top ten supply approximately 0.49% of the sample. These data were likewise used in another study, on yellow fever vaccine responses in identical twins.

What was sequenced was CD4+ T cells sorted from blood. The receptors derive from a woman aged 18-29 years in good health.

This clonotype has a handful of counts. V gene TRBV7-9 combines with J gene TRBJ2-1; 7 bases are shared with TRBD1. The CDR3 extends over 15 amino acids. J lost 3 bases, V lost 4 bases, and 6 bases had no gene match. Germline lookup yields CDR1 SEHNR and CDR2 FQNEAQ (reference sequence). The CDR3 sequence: CASSSGQHFYNEQFF. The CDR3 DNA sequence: TGTGCCAGCAGCTCGGGACAGCACTTCTACAATGAGCAGTTCTTC.

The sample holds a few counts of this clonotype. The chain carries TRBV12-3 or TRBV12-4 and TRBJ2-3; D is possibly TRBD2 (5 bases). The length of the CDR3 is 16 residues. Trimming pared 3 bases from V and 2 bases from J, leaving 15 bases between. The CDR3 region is CASSLIPGLSTDTQYF. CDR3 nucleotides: TGTGCCAGCAGTTTGATCCCAGGACTTTCCACAGATACGCAGTATTTT.

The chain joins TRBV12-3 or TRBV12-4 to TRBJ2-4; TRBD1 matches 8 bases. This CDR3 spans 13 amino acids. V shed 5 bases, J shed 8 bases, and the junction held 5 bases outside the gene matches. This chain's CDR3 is CASSRTGPDIQYF. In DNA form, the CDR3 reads TGTGCCAGCAGTCGGACAGGGCCGGACATTCAGTACTTC.

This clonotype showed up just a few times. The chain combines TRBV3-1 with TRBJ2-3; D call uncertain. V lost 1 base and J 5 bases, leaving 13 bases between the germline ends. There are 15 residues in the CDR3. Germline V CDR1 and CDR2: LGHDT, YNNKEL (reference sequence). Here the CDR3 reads CASSQVINRKDTQYF. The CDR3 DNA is TGTGCCAGCAGCCAAGTGATAAATAGAAAAGATACGCAGTATTTT.

The chain's CDR3 is CASSGTVVEDRGPEQYV. CDR3 sequence (DNA): TGTGCCAGCAGTGGGACCGTGGTAGAGGACAGGGGTCCCGAGCAGTACGTC. The rearrangement links TRBV2 to TRBJ2-7; 9 bases match TRBD1. Trimming at V came to 4 bases and at J to 6 bases, leaving 16 bases not matched to a gene. Germline V CDR1 and CDR2: SNHLY, FYNNEI. CDR3 length: 17 amino acids.

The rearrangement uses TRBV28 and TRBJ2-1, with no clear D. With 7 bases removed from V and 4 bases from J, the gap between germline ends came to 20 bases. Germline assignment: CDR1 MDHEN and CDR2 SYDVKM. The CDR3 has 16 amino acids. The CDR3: CASTPAFHSLYNEQFF. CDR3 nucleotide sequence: TGTGCCAGCACCCCCGCGTTTCACTCCTTGTACAATGAGCAGTTCTTC.

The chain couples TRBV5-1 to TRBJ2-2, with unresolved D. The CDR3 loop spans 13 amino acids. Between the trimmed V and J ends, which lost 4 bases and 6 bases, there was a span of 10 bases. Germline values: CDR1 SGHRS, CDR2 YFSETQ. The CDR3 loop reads CASSPQEAGELFF. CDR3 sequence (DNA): TGCGCCAGCAGCCCCCAAGAGGCCGGGGAGCTGTTTTTT.

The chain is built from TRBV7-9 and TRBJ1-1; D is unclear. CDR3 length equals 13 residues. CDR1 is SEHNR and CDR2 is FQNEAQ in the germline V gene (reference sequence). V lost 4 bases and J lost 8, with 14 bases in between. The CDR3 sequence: CASSSVRAPEAFF. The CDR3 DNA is TGTGCCAGCAGCTCGGTCCGGGCTCCCGAAGCTTTCTTT.

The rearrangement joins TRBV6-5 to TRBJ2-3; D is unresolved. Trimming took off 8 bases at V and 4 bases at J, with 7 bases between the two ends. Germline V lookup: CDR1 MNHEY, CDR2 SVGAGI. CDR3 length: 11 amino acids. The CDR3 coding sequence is TGTGCCAGCGGTGGGGCAGATACGCAGTATTTT. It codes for CASGGADTQYF.

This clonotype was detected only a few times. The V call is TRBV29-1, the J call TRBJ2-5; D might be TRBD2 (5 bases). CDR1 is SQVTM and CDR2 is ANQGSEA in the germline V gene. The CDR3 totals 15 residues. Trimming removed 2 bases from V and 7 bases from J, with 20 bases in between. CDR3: CSVEQTYGDRGTQYF. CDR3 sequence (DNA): TGCAGCGTTGAACAGACGTACGGGGATCGAGGGACCCAGTACTTC.